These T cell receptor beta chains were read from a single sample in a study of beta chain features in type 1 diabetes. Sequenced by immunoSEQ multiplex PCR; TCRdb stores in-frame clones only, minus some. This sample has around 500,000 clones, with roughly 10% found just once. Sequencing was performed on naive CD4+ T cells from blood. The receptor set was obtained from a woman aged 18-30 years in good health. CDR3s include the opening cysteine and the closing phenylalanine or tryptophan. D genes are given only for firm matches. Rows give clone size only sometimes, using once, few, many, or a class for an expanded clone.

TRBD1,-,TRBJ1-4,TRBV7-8,TGTGCCAGCAGCCCAAGAGGACAGGGGGCTAATGAAAAACTGTTTTTT,CASSPRGQGANEKLFF
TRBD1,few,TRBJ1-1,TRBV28,TGTGCCAGCAGTTTATTAGGACAGGTAAACACTGAAGCTTTCTTT,CASSLLGQVNTEAFF
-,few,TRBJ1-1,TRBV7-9,TGTGCCAGCAGCTTAGAGACCACTGAAGCTTTCTTT,CASSLETTEAFF
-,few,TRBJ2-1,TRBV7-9,TGTGCCAGCAGCTTCTTTGGGAATGAGCAGTTCTTC,CASSFFGNEQFF
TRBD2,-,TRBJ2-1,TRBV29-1,TGCAGCGTGAGGAAGGGACTAGCGGGAGGTAGCTCCTACAATGAGCAGTTCTTC,CSVRKGLAGGSSYNEQFF
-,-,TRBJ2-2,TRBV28,TGTGCCAGCAGCCAAGTTGGGGGAGGCCGGGAGCTGTTTTTT,CASSQVGGGRELFF
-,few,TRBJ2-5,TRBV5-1,TGCGCCAGCAGCTTGGGGGCTAGCTACGGCGCAGAGACCCAGTACTTC,CASSLGASYGAETQYF
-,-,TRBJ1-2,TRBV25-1,TGTGCCAGCGGAGGTTTGTGGCCTTGGGGCTACACCTTC,CASGGLWPWGYTF
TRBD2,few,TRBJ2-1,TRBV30,TGTGCCTGGAGTTCTTGGGGGCGTAGGTTGCGGGAGGAAAATGAGCAGTTCTTC,CAWSSWGRRLREENEQFF
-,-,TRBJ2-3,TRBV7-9,TGTGCCAGCAGCTTAGGTGGTCCAGATACGCAGTATTTT,CASSLGGPDTQYF
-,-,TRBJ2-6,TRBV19,TGTGCCAGTAGTGTTCCAGGGGCCAACGTCCTGACTTTC,CASSVPGANVLTF
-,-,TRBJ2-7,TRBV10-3,TGTGCCATCAGCCATGGACTGCCAGCTGGGGAGCAGTACTTC,CAISHGLPAGEQYF
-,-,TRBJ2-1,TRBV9,TGTGCCAGCAGCGTAGGAGGTGTCCACAATGAGCAGTTCTTC,CASSVGGVHNEQFF
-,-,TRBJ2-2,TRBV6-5,TGTGCCAGCAGTTACCCCGGGGCCATCACCGGGGAGCTGTTTTTT,CASSYPGAITGELFF
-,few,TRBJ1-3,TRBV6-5,TGTGCCAGCAGTTACAGTGCCACTGGAAACACCATATATTTT,CASSYSATGNTIYF
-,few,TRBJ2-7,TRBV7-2,TGTGCCAGCAGCTTAGTCCGAGTAGACGAGCAGTACTTC,CASSLVRVDEQYF
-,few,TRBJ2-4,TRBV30,TGTGCCTGGAGCGCCATGGGTATTCAGTACTTC,CAWSAMGIQYF
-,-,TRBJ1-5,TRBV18,TGTGCCAGCTCACCGATGGACAGCCCTTTGACGGCCCAGCATTTT,CASSPMDSPLTAQHF
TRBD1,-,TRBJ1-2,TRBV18,TGTGCCAGTTACGAGAAAACCGGGACAGATGGCTACACCTTC,CASYEKTGTDGYTF
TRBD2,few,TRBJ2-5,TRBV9,TGTGCCAGCAGCCCTCCGAGACGGGGGGGCACCTCGACCCAGTACTTC,CASSPPRRGGTSTQYF
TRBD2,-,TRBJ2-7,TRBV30,TGTGCCTGGAGTGTAGGCGGGGGTCGATTCGAGCAGTACTTC,CAWSVGGGRFEQYF
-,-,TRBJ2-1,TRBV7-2,TGTGCCAGCAGCCCTAGGCTCCTAACCGATGAGCAGTTCTTC,CASSPRLLTDEQFF
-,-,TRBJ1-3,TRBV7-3,TGTGCCAGCAGCATATTACCGACAGGCTCTGGAAACACCATATATTTT,CASSILPTGSGNTIYF
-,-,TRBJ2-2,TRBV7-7,TGTGCTAGCAGCTTAGATGATGGGGTCGGGGAGCTGTTTTTT,CASSLDDGVGELFF
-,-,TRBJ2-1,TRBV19,TGTGCCAGTAGTATAAACCCTAGTATAGACAATGAGCAGTTCTTC,CASSINPSIDNEQFF
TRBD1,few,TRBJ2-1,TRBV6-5,TGTGCCAGCAGTTACGACAGGGGCCAAGGCAATGAGCAGTTCTTC,CASSYDRGQGNEQFF
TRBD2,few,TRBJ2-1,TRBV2,TGTGCCAGCAGTCTGCTCAGCGGGAATGGCTATGAGCAGTTCTTC,CASSLLSGNGYEQFF
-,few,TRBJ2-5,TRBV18,TGTGCCAGCTCACCATTCCGGCCTTCCCAAGAGACCCAGTACTTC,CASSPFRPSQETQYF
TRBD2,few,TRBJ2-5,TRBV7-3,TGTGCCAGCAGCCGGGACTACAAAGAGACCCAGTACTTC,CASSRDYKETQYF
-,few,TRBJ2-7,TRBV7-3,TGTGCCAGCAGCTTAGGGCCTAACCGCTACTACGAGCAGTACTTC,CASSLGPNRYYEQYF
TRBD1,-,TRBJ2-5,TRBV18,TGTGCCAGCTCACTACAAGTAGACAGGGGAGAGGAGACCCAGTACTTC,CASSLQVDRGEETQYF
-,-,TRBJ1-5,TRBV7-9,TGTGCCAGCAGCTTTGGCAATCAGCCCCAGCATTTT,CASSFGNQPQHF
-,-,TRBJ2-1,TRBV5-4,TGTGCCAGCAGCTCACCCTCGACCTTGTTCGAGTTCTTC,CASSSPSTLFEFF
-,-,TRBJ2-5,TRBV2,TGTGCCAGCAAGGCGGGGGCCCGAGAGACCCAGTACTTC,CASKAGARETQYF
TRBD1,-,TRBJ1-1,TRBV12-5,TGTGCTAGTGCCGCACGGGACAGGTTATACAACACTGAAGCTTTCTTT,CASAARDRLYNTEAFF
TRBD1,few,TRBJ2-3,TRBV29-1,TGCAGCGTTGCCCAATACGGGACAGGGGGGGATACGCAGTATTTT,CSVAQYGTGGDTQYF
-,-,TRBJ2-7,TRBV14,TGTGCCAGCAGCCATAAGATCGAAGGGGAGCAGTACTTC,CASSHKIEGEQYF
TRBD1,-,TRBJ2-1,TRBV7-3,TGTGCCAGCAGCTCAGGGACAGGTCCATACAATGAGCAGTTCTTC,CASSSGTGPYNEQFF
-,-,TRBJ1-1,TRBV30,TGTGCCTGGAGTGTATTTCATAACACTGAAGCTTTCTTT,CAWSVFHNTEAFF
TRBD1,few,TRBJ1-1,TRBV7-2,TGTGCCAGCAGCTCACCCCCGGGACAGATGAACACTGAAGCTTTCTTT,CASSSPPGQMNTEAFF
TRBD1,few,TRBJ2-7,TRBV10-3,TGTGCCATCATTTCCAGGGGGACCTACGAGCAGTACTTC,CAIISRGTYEQYF
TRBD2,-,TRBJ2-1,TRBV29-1,TGCAGCGTCGGCGGGGGTTTTGTCGATGAGCAGTTCTTC,CSVGGGFVDEQFF
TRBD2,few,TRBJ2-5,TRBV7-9,TGTGCCAGCAGCTTAGCGGGGACTAGATCCGAGACCCAGTACTTC,CASSLAGTRSETQYF